Listed here are 29 T cell receptor beta chains from one sample, sequenced in a study of CD8 T cells in Susac syndrome. Random hexamers were used to reverse transcribe an amount of roughly 0.45 to 1 ug RNA. TCRdb itself ran the immunoSEQ multiplex PCR reads through MiXCR, one entry per CDR3 protein. Among just under 95,000 distinct CDR3 sequences listed, 85% to 95% were seen once. The sample consisted of CD4+ T cells from PBMCs. The receptors here all came from a human donor with Susac syndrome.

The CDR3 sequence: CASSVVGGVNTEAFF. Written as DNA, the CDR3 is TGTGCCAGCAGCGTAGTTGGGGGGGTGAACACTGAAGCTTTCTTT. The chain couples TRBV9 to TRBJ1-1; D is perhaps TRBD1 (5 bases). Trimming took off 0 bases at V and 0 bases at J, with 9 bases between the two ends. The CDR3 loop spans 15 amino acids. The germline CDR1 and CDR2 sequences are SGDLS and YYNGEE.

This rearrangement joins TRBV6-2 or TRBV6-3 to TRBJ1-5, with D tentatively TRBD1 (6 bases). This CDR3 is 15 amino acids long. V was clipped by 7 bases and J by 9 bases, with 22 bases between them. Per the germline V gene, CDR1 is MNHEY and CDR2 is SVGEGT. DNA of the CDR3: TGTGCCAGCAACAACGGGGGGCTGAGGGTTCGGCCCCAGCATTTT. It specifies CASNNGGLRVRPQHF.

The CDR3 DNA follows: TGTGCCAGCAGGCCACAGGGGTTTAGCAATCAGCCCCAGCATTTT. It is translated as CASRPQGFSNQPQHF. The V gene is TRBV28, the J gene TRBJ1-5; 7 bases match TRBD1. After removal of 6 bases from V and 0 bases from J, the junction contained 5 bases not matched to a gene. The CDR3 loop spans 15 amino acids. Germline V gene sequence: CDR1 MDHEN, CDR2 SYDVKM.

This chain links TRBV14 with TRBJ1-4; D is uncertain. Germline CDR1 reads SGHDN; CDR2 reads FVKESK. The CDR3 runs to 14 residues. Trimming left V 0 bases short and J 6 bases short, with 8 bases between. The CDR3 region is CASSQDARDEKLFF. DNA for the CDR3: TGTGCCAGCAGCCAAGATGCGCGGGATGAAAAACTGTTTTTT.

The rearrangement links TRBV6-5 to TRBJ2-5, with D possibly being TRBD2 (6 bases). Germline assignment: CDR1 MNHEY and CDR2 SVGAGI. The CDR3 contains 15 residues. V was cut by 5 bases and J by 5 bases, with 18 bases left in between. This CDR3 is CASSPRGLPMETQYF. The CDR3 coding sequence is TGTGCCAGCAGTCCCCGAGGACTACCAATGGAGACCCAGTACTTC.

This chain connects TRBV9 to TRBJ2-3; D is possibly TRBD1 or TRBD2 (6 bases each). The germline V and J ends were trimmed by 2 bases and 6 bases, with 13 bases remaining between them. The germline gives CDR1 SGDLS, CDR2 YYNGEE. CDR3 length: 14 residues. The CDR3 loop reads CASSVGVGGDTQYF. Here the CDR3 DNA reads TGTGCCAGCAGCGTCGGGGTAGGGGGGGATACGCAGTATTTT.

This chain uses TRBV30 with TRBJ2-1; D possibly uses TRBD1 or TRBD2 (5 bases each). The CDR3 totals 16 residues. CDR1 is GTSNPN, CDR2 SVGIG, per germline (reference sequence). V lost 3 bases and J lost 2, with 17 bases in between. In DNA form, the CDR3 reads TGTGCCTGGAGCCCGAGGGGCAGCCCTACCTACAATGAGCAGTTCTTC. Its translation: CAWSPRGSPTYNEQFF. The entire variable domain, with the rest obtained from reference TRBV30 and TRBJ2-1, is as follows: SQTIHQWPATLVQPVGSPLSLECTVEGTSNPNLYWYRQAAGRGLQLLFYSVGIGQISSEVPQNLSASRPQDRQFILSSKKLLLSDSGFYLCAWSPRGSPTYNEQFFGPGTRLTVL.

This chain joins TRBV11-2 and TRBJ2-3; no firm D call. Per germline, CDR1 SGHAT and CDR2 FQNNGV. The CDR3 is 15 amino acids. The V end was cut by 2 bases, the J end by 0 bases, with 9 bases between. CDR3: CASSLPGDSTDTQYF. CDR3 DNA sequence: TGTGCCAGCAGCTTACCCGGCGACAGCACAGATACGCAGTATTTT.

This clonotype was seen a single time. J is TRBJ1-5 and V is TRBV7-6, with 7 bases fitting TRBD1. The CDR3 has 13 amino acids. Germline trimming cut 8 bases from V and 3 bases from J; bases unmatched to any gene: 4. The V gene's germline CDR1 is SGHVS and CDR2 FNYEAQ. The DNA of the CDR3 is TGTGCCAGCTGGGACAGACTCAATCAGCCCCAGCATTTT. It yields the protein CASWDRLNQPQHF.

The chain couples TRBV5-1 to TRBJ1-1; D is possibly TRBD1 (5 bases). CDR3 length equals 14 residues. Trimming stripped 0 bases from V and 4 bases from J, with 10 bases between. CDR1 is SGHRS, CDR2 YFSETQ, per germline. The CDR3 is CASSLEGRGTEAFF. CDR3 nucleotide sequence: TGCGCCAGCAGCTTGGAGGGGAGGGGCACTGAAGCTTTCTTT.

This chain uses TRBV29-1 with TRBJ2-7; no clear D. This CDR3 is built from 11 residues. Germline values: CDR1 SQVTM, CDR2 ANQGSEA. Between the trimmed V and J ends, which lost 3 bases and 0 bases, there was a span of 3 bases. The DNA of the CDR3 is TGCAGCGTTGACGTCTCCTACGAGCAGTACTTC. Translation: CSVDVSYEQYF.

The rearrangement uses TRBV28 and TRBJ2-3; TRBD1 matches at 8 bases. CDR3 size: 15 residues. The germline gives CDR1 MDHEN, CDR2 SYDVKM. The junction had 8 bases not matched to a gene; V was cut back by 6 bases and J by 3 bases. DNA for the CDR3: TGTGCCAGCAGAGTGACAGGGGTCGGGACAGATACGCAGTATTTT. Translated, it gives CASRVTGVGTDTQYF.

This clonotype showed up just once. The rearrangement uses TRBV27 and TRBJ2-1, with 7 bases identical to TRBD2. The CDR3 contains 15 residues. V dropped 3 bases and J dropped 4; count of bases not matched to a gene: 6. The germline gives CDR1 MNHEY, CDR2 SMNVEV (reference sequence). CDR3 coding DNA: TGTGCCAGCAGTTTGGGGACTACCTTATACAATGAGCAGTTCTTC. Amino acid sequence: CASSLGTTLYNEQFF.

The gene calls are TRBV5-1 and TRBJ2-3, with 8 bases matching TRBD1. This CDR3 is built from 15 residues. Germline CDR1 SGHRS, CDR2 YFSETQ. The V segment lost 3 bases and the J segment 5 bases; nucleotides outside the gene matches: 8. CDR3 DNA: TGCGCCAGCAGCTATGTCAGGGGGCAAGGAGATACGCAGTATTTT. Translating it yields CASSYVRGQGDTQYF.

This chain joins TRBV7-9 and TRBJ2-7, with D tentatively TRBD1 or TRBD2 (5 bases each). The germline V gene encodes CDR1 SEHNR and CDR2 FQNEAQ (reference sequence). Trimming took off 5 bases at V and 3 bases at J, with 14 bases between the two ends. CDR3 length: 14 amino acids. Here the CDR3 reads CASSAPRDDYEQYF. CDR3 DNA: TGTGCCAGCAGCGCACCCAGGGACGACTACGAGCAGTACTTC.

V is TRBV29-1 and J is TRBJ1-1, with 7 bases identical to TRBD1. This CDR3 has 13 amino acids. Looked up from germline, CDR1 is SQVTM and CDR2 is ANQGSEA. V shed 5 bases, J shed 5 bases, and the junction held 8 bases outside the gene matches. The CDR3: CSVKHRGGTEAFF. The CDR3 nucleotides read TGCAGCGTTAAACACAGGGGCGGGACTGAAGCTTTCTTT.

The V call is TRBV5-1, the J call TRBJ2-1; D perhaps matches TRBD1 (6 bases). The CDR3 runs 15 residues. Trimming stripped 0 bases from V and 5 bases from J, with 12 bases between. The germline gives CDR1 SGHRS, CDR2 YFSETQ. The CDR3 here is CASSLATGTNNEQFF. CDR3 nucleotide sequence: TGCGCCAGCAGCTTGGCCACAGGGACCAACAATGAGCAGTTCTTC.

CDR3 coding DNA: TGCAGTGCTAAGGAAGCAGGGGGACTCGAGCAGTACTTC. Translated, it gives CSAKEAGGLEQYF. The chain combines TRBV20-1 with TRBJ2-7, with D possibly TRBD1 on 7 matching bases. Germline CDR1 reads DFQATT; CDR2 reads SNEGSKA (reference sequence). This CDR3 is 13 amino acids long. Trimming stripped 4 bases from V and 6 bases from J, with 16 bases between.

The rearrangement joins TRBV12-3 or TRBV12-4 to TRBJ2-6; D not resolved. The CDR3 is made up of 16 amino acids. The V gene lost 1 base and the J gene lost 1 base, with 8 bases spanning the gap. This chain's CDR3 is CASSLGHLSGANVLTF. The CDR3 coding sequence is TGTGCCAGCAGTTTAGGCCACCTTTCTGGGGCCAACGTCCTGACTTTC.

The genes are TRBV9 and TRBJ2-7, with TRBD1 identical over 8 bases. Losses at the gene ends were 4 bases for V and 2 bases for J; bases not matched to a gene: 5. The CDR3 runs to 14 residues. Germline CDR1 and CDR2: SGDLS and YYNGEE. In DNA form, the CDR3 reads TGTGCCAGCAGCCCCCGACAGGGGACCTACGAGCAGTACTTC. It specifies CASSPRQGTYEQYF.

The gene calls are TRBV29-1 and TRBJ2-5; TRBD2 is a possible D gene (5 bases). CDR1 and CDR2 from the germline V gene are SQVTM and ANQGSEA. V lost 3 bases and J 3 bases, leaving 8 bases between the germline ends. The CDR3 runs 12 residues. The CDR3 region is CSVDAGEETQYF. CDR3 bases: TGCAGCGTTGACGCGGGTGAAGAGACCCAGTACTTC.

This rearrangement joins TRBV29-1 to TRBJ2-3, with 9 bases lining up with TRBD2. Germline V CDR1 and CDR2: SQVTM, ANQGSEA. CDR3 length: 15 amino acids. V trimming: 3 bases; J trimming: 0 bases; junction bases outside the gene matches: 4. CDR3 sequence (DNA): TGCAGCGTTGAGGCGGGGGGGCCTAGCACAGATACGCAGTATTTT. This encodes CSVEAGGPSTDTQYF.

The J gene is TRBJ1-2, the V gene TRBV9; D gene uncertain. Trimming removed 2 bases at V and 4 bases at J, with 9 bases between. The CDR3 loop spans 13 amino acids. From germline, CDR1 is SGDLS and CDR2 YYNGEE. CDR3 amino acids: CASSVRESYGYTF. Here the CDR3 DNA reads TGTGCCAGCAGCGTGCGGGAGTCCTATGGCTACACCTTC.

This clonotype has just a few counts. The V gene is TRBV6-5, the J gene TRBJ2-7; D assignment may be TRBD1 or TRBD2 (5 bases each). This CDR3 has 13 residues. The germline gives CDR1 MNHEY, CDR2 SVGAGI. V gave up 4 bases and J gave up 2 bases, with 9 bases separating them. This CDR3 reads CASSLGPTYEQYF. CDR3 bases: TGTGCCAGCAGTTTGGGACCAACCTACGAGCAGTACTTC.

The genes are TRBV13 and TRBJ1-2; 9 positions match TRBD1. The CDR3 runs 14 residues. Trimming took 1 base from V and 6 from J; bases not matched to a gene: 3. CDR1 PRHDT and CDR2 FYEKMQ come from the germline V gene (reference sequence). For the CDR3, the DNA is TGTGCCAGCAGCTTAGCCCGGACAGGGGATGGCTACACCTTC. This translates into CASSLARTGDGYTF.

The chain employs TRBV30 and TRBJ1-5, with D possibly TRBD1 on 5 matching bases. The ends were cut back, 5 bases at V and 10 bases at J, with 21 bases in the middle. The CDR3 is made up of 14 amino acids. Germline V gene data show CDR1 as GTSNPN and CDR2 as SVGIG (reference sequence). The CDR3 region is CAWSLLPGTPPQHF. The CDR3 bases are TGTGCCTGGTCCCTCTTGCCCGGGACCCCTCCCCAGCATTTT.

V and J are TRBV3-1 and TRBJ2-6; D gene ambiguous. V was cut by 0 bases and J by 0 bases, with 12 bases left in between. The CDR3 totals 18 residues. CDR1 is LGHDT and CDR2 is YNNKEL in the germline V gene (reference sequence). The CDR3 protein is CASSQDVTSSSGANVLTF. In DNA form, the CDR3 reads TGTGCCAGCAGCCAAGATGTAACCTCGAGCTCTGGGGCCAACGTCCTGACTTTC.

In its sample, this clonotype was seen once. The gene calls are TRBV20-1 and TRBJ2-5; 8 nucleotides agree with TRBD1. Germline CDR1 reads DFQATT; CDR2 reads SNEGSKA (reference sequence). Trimming removed 0 bases from V and 5 bases from J; junction bases left unmatched: 2. The CDR3 runs to 13 residues. CDR3 nucleotides: TGCAGTGCTAGAGATTGGACAGGGGAGACCCAGTACTTC. Encoded protein: CSARDWTGETQYF.

The J gene is TRBJ1-2, the V gene TRBV28, with D uncertain. Germline V gene data show CDR1 as MDHEN and CDR2 as SYDVKM. The CDR3 runs to 13 residues. V dropped 5 bases and J dropped 8 bases, with 15 bases sitting between them. The DNA of the CDR3 is TGTGCCAGCAGTGAGGGCCAAAAGCGGGGCTACACCTTC. This gives the protein CASSEGQKRGYTF.